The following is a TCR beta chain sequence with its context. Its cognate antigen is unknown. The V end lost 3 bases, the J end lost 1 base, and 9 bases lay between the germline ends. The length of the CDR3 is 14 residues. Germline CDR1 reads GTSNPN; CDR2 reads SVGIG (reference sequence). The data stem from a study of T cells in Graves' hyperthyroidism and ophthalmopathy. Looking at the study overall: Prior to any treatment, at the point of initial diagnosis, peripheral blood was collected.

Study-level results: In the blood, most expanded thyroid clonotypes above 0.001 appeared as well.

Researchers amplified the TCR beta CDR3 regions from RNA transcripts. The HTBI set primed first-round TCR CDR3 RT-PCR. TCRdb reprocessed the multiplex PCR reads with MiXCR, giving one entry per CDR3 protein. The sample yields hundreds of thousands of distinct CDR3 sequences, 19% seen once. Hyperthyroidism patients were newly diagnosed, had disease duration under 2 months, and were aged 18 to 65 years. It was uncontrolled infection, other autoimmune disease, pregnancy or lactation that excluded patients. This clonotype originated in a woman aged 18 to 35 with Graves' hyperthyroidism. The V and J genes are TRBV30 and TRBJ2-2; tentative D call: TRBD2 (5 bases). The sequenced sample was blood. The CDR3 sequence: CAWRGTRNTGELFF. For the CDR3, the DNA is TGTGCCTGGAGAGGCACTAGGAACACCGGGGAGCTGTTTTTT.